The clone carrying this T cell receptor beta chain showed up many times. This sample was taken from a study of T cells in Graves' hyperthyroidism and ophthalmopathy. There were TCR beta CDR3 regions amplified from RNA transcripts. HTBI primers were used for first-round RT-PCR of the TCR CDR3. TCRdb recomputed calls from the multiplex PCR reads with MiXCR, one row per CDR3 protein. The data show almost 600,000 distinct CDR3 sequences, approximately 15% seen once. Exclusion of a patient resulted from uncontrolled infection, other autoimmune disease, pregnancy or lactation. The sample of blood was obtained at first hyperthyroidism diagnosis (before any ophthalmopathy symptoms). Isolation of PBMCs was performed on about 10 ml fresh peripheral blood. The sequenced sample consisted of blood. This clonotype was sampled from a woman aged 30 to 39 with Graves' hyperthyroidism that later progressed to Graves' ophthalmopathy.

CDR3 DNA: TGTGCCAGCAGTTTTGGACCCGGGACTAGCGGCACAGATACGCAGTATTTT. It is translated as CASSFGPGTSGTDTQYF. The J gene is TRBJ2-3, the V gene TRBV28; 10 bases align to TRBD2. The CDR3 length is 17 residues. Germline lookup yields CDR1 MDHEN and CDR2 SYDVKM. The trim removed 3 bases at V and 1 base at J, leaving 7 bases unmatched.